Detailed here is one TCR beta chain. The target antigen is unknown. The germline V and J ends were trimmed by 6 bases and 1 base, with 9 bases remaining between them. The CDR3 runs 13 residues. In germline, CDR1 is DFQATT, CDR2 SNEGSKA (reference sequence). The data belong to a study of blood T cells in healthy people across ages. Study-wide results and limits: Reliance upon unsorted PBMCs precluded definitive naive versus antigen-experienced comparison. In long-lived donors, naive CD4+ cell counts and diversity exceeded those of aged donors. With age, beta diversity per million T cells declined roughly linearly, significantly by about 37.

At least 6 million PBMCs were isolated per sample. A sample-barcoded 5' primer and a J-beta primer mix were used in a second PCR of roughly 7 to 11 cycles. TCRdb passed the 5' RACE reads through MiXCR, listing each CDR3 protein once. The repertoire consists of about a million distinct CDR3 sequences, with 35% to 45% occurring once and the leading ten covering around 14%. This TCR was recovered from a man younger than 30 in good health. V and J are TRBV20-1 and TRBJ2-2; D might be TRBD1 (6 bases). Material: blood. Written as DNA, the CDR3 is TGCAGTGCCATGGACAGGAACACCGGGGAGCTGTTTTTT. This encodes CSAMDRNTGELFF.